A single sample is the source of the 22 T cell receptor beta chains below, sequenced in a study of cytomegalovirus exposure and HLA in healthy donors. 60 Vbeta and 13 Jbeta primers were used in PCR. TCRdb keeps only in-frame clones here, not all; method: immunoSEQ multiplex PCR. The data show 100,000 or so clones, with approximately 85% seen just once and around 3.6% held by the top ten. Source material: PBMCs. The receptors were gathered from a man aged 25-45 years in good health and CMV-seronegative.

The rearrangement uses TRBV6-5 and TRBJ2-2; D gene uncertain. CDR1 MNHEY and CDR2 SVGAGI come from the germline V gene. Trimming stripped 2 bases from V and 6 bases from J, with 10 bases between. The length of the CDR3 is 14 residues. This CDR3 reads CASSYRGIPGELFF. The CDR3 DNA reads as TGTGCCAGCAGTTACCGAGGTATCCCCGGGGAGCTGTTTTTT.

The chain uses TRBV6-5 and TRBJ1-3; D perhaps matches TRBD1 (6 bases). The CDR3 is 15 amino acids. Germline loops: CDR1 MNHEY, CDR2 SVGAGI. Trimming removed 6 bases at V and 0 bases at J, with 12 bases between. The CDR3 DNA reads TGTGCCAGCAGGAACAGGGCCAGCTCTGGAAACACCATATATTTT. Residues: CASRNRASSGNTIYF.

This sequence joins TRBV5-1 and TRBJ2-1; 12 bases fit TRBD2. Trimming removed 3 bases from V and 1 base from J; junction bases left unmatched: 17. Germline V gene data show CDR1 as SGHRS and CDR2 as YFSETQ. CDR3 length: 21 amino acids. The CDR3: CASSWGNSGTSGSSSYNEQFF. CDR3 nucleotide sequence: TGCGCCAGCAGCTGGGGGAACTCCGGGACTAGCGGGTCTTCGTCCTACAATGAGCAGTTCTTC. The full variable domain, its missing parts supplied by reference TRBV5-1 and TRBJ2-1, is KAGVTQTPRYLIKTRGQQVTLSCSPISGHRSVSWYQQTPGQGLQFLFEYFSETQRNKGNFPGRFSGRQFSNSRSEMNVSTLELGDSALYLCASSWGNSGTSGSSSYNEQFFGPGTRLTVL.

CDR3 residues: CASSPNPVNQPQHF. The CDR3 bases are TGTGCCAGCAGCCCCAACCCAGTCAATCAGCCCCAGCATTTT. The chain joins TRBV5-5 to TRBJ1-5, with D unresolved. Per germline, CDR1 SGHKS and CDR2 YYEKEE (reference sequence). The CDR3 consists of 14 residues. With 4 bases removed from V and 3 bases from J, the gap between germline ends came to 11 bases.

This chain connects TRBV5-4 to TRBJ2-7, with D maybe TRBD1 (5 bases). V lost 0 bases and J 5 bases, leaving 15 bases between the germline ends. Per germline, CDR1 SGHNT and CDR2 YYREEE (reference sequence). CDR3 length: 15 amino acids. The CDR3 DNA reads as TGTGCCAGCAGCTTGGTGGCAGGGTTAAGGGACGAGCAGTACTTC. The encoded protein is CASSLVAGLRDEQYF.

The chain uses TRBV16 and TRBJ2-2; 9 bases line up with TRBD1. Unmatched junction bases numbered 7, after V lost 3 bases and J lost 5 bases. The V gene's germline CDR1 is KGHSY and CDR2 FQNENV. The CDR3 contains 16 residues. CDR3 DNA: TGTGCCAGCAGCCACCCACAGGGGGCGAGAACCGGGGAGCTGTTTTTT. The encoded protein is CASSHPQGARTGELFF.

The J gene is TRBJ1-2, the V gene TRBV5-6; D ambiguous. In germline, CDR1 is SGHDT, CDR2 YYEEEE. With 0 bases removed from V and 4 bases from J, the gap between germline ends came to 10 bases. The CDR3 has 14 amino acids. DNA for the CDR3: TGTGCCAGCAGCTTGGTTGTCTACGGCTATGGCTACACCTTC. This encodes CASSLVVYGYGYTF.

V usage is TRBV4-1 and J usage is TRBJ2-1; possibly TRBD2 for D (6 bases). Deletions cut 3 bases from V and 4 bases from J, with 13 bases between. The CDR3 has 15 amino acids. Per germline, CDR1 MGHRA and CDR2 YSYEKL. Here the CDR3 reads CASSHLVGLYNEQFF. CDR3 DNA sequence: TGCGCCAGCAGCCACCTGGTCGGACTATACAATGAGCAGTTCTTC.

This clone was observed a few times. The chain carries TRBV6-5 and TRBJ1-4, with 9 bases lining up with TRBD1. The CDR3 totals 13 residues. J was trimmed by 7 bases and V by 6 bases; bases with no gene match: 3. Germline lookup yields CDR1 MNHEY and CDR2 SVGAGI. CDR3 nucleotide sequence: TGTGCCAGCAGGGGACAGGGCCTTGAAAAACTGTTTTTT. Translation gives CASRGQGLEKLFF.

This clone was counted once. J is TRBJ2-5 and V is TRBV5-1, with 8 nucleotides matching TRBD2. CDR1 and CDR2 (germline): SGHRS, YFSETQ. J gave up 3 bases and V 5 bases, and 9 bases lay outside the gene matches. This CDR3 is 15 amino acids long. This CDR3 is CASRRLAGKEETQYF. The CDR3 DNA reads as TGCGCCAGCAGAAGGCTAGCGGGCAAGGAAGAGACCCAGTACTTC. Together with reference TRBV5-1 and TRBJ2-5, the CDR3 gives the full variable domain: KAGVTQTPRYLIKTRGQQVTLSCSPISGHRSVSWYQQTPGQGLQFLFEYFSETQRNKGNFPGRFSGRQFSNSRSEMNVSTLELGDSALYLCASRRLAGKEETQYFGPGTRLLVL.

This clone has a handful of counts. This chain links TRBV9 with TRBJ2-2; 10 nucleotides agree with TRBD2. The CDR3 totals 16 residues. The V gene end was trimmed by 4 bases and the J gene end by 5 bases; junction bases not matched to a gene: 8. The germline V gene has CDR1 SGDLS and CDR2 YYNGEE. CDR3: CASSQSGGADTGELFF. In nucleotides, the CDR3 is TGTGCCAGCAGCCAGAGCGGGGGGGCCGATACCGGGGAGCTGTTTTTT.

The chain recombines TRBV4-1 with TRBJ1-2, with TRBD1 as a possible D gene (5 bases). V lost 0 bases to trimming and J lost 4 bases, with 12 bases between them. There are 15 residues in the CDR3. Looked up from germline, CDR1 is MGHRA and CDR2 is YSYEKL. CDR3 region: CASSQDPGFSYGYTF. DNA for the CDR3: TGCGCCAGCAGCCAAGACCCAGGGTTTTCCTATGGCTACACCTTC.

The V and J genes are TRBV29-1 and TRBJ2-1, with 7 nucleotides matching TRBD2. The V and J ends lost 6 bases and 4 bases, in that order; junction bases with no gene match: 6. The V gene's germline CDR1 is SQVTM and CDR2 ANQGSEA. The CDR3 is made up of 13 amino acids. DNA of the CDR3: TGCAGCGTCGGAGGGACTACTTACAATGAGCAGTTCTTC. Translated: CSVGGTTYNEQFF.

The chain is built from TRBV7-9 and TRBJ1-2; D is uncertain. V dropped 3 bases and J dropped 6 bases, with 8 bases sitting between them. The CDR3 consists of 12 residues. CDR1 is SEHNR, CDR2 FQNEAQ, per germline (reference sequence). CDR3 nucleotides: TGTGCCAGCAGCTTCAGGCAAAATGGCTACACCTTC. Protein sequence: CASSFRQNGYTF.

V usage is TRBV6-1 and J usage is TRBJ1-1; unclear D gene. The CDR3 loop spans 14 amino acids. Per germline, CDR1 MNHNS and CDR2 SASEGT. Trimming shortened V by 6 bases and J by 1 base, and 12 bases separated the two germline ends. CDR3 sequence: CASSLKGENTEAFF. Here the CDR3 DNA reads TGTGCCAGCAGCCTAAAGGGAGAGAACACTGAAGCTTTCTTT.

The CDR3 DNA is TGTGCCAGCAGCTTTAGCTTGCCCAGCGCGAACACCGGGGAGCTGTTTTTT. This encodes CASSFSLPSANTGELFF. The V gene is TRBV7-9, the J gene TRBJ2-2; D unclear. Germline assignment: CDR1 SEHNR and CDR2 FQNEAQ (reference sequence). The V end lost 3 bases, the J end lost 0 bases, and 14 bases lay between the germline ends. The length of the CDR3 is 17 residues.

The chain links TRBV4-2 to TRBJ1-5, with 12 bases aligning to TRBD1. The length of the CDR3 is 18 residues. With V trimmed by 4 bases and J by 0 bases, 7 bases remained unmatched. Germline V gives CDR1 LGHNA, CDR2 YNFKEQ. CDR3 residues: CASSPGTGGKYSNQPQHF. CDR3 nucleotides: TGTGCCAGCAGCCCCGGGACAGGGGGCAAGTATAGCAATCAGCCCCAGCATTTT.

The CDR3 DNA follows: TGTGCCAGCAGTAGACGTAGCGGCGATACGCAGTATTTT. Its translation is CASSRRSGDTQYF. This rearrangement joins TRBV6-1 to TRBJ2-3; D may be TRBD2 (6 bases). From germline, CDR1 is MNHNS and CDR2 SASEGT. The CDR3 totals 13 residues. V was pared by 5 bases and J by 6 bases, with 12 bases between.

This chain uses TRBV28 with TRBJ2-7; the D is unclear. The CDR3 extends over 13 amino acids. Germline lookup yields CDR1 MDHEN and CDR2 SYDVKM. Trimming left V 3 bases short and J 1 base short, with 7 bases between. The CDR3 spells CASSFYNSYEQYF. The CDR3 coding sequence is TGTGCCAGCAGTTTCTATAATTCCTACGAGCAGTACTTC. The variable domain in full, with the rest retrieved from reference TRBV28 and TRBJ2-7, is DVKVTQSSRYLVKRTGEKVFLECVQDMDHENMFWYRQDPGLGLRLIYFSYDVKMKEKGDIPEGYSVSREKKERFSLILESASTNQTSMYLCASSFYNSYEQYFGPGTRLTVT.

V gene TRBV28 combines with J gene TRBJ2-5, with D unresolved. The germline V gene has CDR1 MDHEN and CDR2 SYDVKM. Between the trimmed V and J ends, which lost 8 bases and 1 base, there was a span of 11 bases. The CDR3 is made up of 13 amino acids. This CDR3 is CASRSSFQETQYF. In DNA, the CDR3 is TGTGCCAGCCGTTCGAGTTTCCAAGAGACCCAGTACTTC.

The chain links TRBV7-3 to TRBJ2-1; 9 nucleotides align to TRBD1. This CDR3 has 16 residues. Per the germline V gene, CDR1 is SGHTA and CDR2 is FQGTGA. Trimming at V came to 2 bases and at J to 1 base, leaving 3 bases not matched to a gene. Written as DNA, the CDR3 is TGTGCCAGCAGCTTACGTGGGACAGGGTCCTACAATGAGCAGTTCTTC. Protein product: CASSLRGTGSYNEQFF. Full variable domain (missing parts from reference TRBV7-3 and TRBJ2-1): GAGVSQTPSNKVTEKGKYVELRCDPISGHTALYWYRQSLGQGPEFLIYFQGTGAADDSGLPNDRFFAVRPEGSVSTLKIQRTERGDSAVYLCASSLRGTGSYNEQFFGPGTRLTVL.

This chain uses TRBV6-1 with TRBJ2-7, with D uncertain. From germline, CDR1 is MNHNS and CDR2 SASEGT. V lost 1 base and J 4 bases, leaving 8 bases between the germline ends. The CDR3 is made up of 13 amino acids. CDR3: CASSEVYGYEQYF. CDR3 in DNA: TGTGCCAGCAGTGAAGTCTATGGTTACGAGCAGTACTTC.